The 26 T cell receptor beta chains reported below all come from one sample, sequenced in a study of T cells in narcolepsy. Profiled with immunoSEQ multiplex PCR; TCRdb holds only in-frame clones, not every one. Of tens of thousands of clones listed, more than 75% are singletons. The sample taken for sequencing was CD45RA- memory CD4+ T cells from PBMCs. All receptors derive from a human donor with narcolepsy.

In this sample, this clone turned up once. This chain uses TRBV11-3 with TRBJ2-2, with 7 bases matching TRBD2. In germline, CDR1 is SGHNT, CDR2 YENEEA. V lost 6 bases to trimming and J lost 4 bases; unmatched junction nucleotides: 5. This CDR3 spans 14 amino acids. The DNA for the CDR3 is TGTGCCAGCAGTCGTCTAGCGGCCACCGGGGAGCTGTTTTTT. This sequence encodes CASSRLAATGELFF.

The J gene is TRBJ1-5, the V gene TRBV27, with 8 positions matching TRBD1. Germline V gene data show CDR1 as MNHEY and CDR2 as SMNVEV (reference sequence). The V and J ends lost 9 bases and 6 bases, in that order; junction bases with no gene match: 4. The CDR3 length is 12 residues. For the CDR3, the DNA is TGTGCCAGTCAGGGGGCGGGTCAGCCCCAGCATTTT. This encodes CASQGAGQPQHF.

J is TRBJ1-2 and V is TRBV29-1; a possible D gene is TRBD1 (5 bases). This CDR3 contains 14 residues. V shed 2 bases and J shed 8 bases, with 18 bases lying between them. Germline CDR1 is SQVTM and CDR2 is ANQGSEA. CDR3 in DNA: TGCAGCGTTGAATATTTAAGGGGCTTGGGGGGCTACACCTTC. Translated, it gives CSVEYLRGLGGYTF.

The gene calls are TRBV27 and TRBJ1-5; D not resolved. CDR1 and CDR2 (germline): MNHEY, SMNVEV (reference sequence). V lost 6 bases and J 3 bases, leaving 12 bases between the germline ends. CDR3 length: 14 residues. CDR3 protein: CASRDSQLNQPQHF. In nucleotides, the CDR3 is TGTGCCAGCAGAGATTCCCAGCTCAATCAGCCCCAGCATTTT.

In the case of this clone: Other nucleotide sequences in the sample specify the same CDR3. The chain recombines TRBV28 with TRBJ2-7; D not resolved. Trimming pared 5 bases from V and 2 bases from J, leaving 13 bases between. Germline V gene sequence: CDR1 MDHEN, CDR2 SYDVKM. The CDR3 sequence is 14 residues long. The CDR3 DNA follows: TGTGCCAGCAGTCTACTAACGGCCACCTACGAGCAGTACTTC. It translates to CASSLLTATYEQYF.

This sequence joins TRBV7-2 and TRBJ2-5; D is ambiguous. The CDR3 has 13 amino acids. With 3 bases removed from V and 5 bases from J, the gap between germline ends came to 10 bases. Germline values: CDR1 SGHTA, CDR2 FQGNSA. The CDR3 protein is CASSFGRLETQYF. The DNA of the CDR3 is TGTGCCAGCAGCTTCGGTAGGCTGGAGACCCAGTACTTC.

This clone appeared a few times. This chain links TRBV19 with TRBJ1-1; TRBD1 agrees at 8 bases. The CDR3 is 14 amino acids. Germline V gene sequence: CDR1 LNHDA, CDR2 SQIVND (reference sequence). The ends lost 3 bases at V and 1 base at J; junction bases unmatched: 1. DNA for the CDR3: TGTGCCAGTAGTATCGGACAGGGGAACACTGAAGCTTTCTTT. Residues: CASSIGQGNTEAFF.

The chain employs TRBV7-3 and TRBJ2-2, with 14 bases fitting TRBD2. Per the germline V gene, CDR1 is SGHTA and CDR2 is FQGTGA. The ends lost 2 bases at V and 2 bases at J; junction bases unmatched: 4. This CDR3 is 18 amino acids long. CDR3 sequence: CASSLVGLAGGNTGELFF. CDR3 bases: TGTGCCAGCAGCTTAGTTGGACTAGCGGGAGGAAACACCGGGGAGCTGTTTTTT. Filled out from reference TRBV7-3 and TRBJ2-2, the complete variable domain reads GAGVSQTPSNKVTEKGKYVELRCDPISGHTALYWYRQSLGQGPEFLIYFQGTGAADDSGLPNDRFFAVRPEGSVSTLKIQRTERGDSAVYLCASSLVGLAGGNTGELFFGEGSRLTVL.

This chain joins TRBV9 and TRBJ2-7, with D perhaps given as TRBD1 or TRBD2 (6 bases each). CDR1 and CDR2 from the germline V gene are SGDLS and YYNGEE. The CDR3 sequence is 16 residues long. V lost 0 bases and J lost 0, with 13 bases in between. The CDR3 loop is CASSVGGRESSYEQYF. In nucleotides, the CDR3 is TGTGCCAGCAGCGTAGGGGGGCGGGAAAGCTCCTACGAGCAGTACTTC.

As for this clone: Within the sample, other DNA sequences also encode this same CDR3. J is TRBJ2-7 and V is TRBV5-6; no firm D call. The CDR3 has 19 residues. Germline V gene data show CDR1 as SGHDT and CDR2 as YYEEEE. Trimming shortened V by 1 base and J by 3 bases, and 26 bases separated the two germline ends. As DNA, the CDR3 is TGTGCCAGCAGCTTGAGCGCGAGACGGCGGACCCACGGTGGCTACGAGCAGTACTTC. This encodes CASSLSARRRTHGGYEQYF.

The genes are TRBV7-2 and TRBJ2-5; 7 nucleotides agree with TRBD1. The length of the CDR3 is 15 residues. V lost 8 bases to trimming and J lost 3 bases; unmatched junction nucleotides: 12. Germline V gene lookup returns CDR1 SGHTA and CDR2 FQGNSA. CDR3: CASANRGVVKETQYF. The CDR3 nucleotides are TGTGCCAGCGCAAACAGGGGTGTCGTAAAAGAGACCCAGTACTTC.

CDR3 DNA: TGTGCCAGCAGCATCAGACATCGTGGACAGGGAAACAATGAGCAGTTCTTC. As protein: CASSIRHRGQGNNEQFF. This chain links TRBV9 with TRBJ2-1; 8 bases are shared with TRBD1. With 4 bases clipped from V and 5 bases from J, the junction kept 14 bases outside the gene matches. The V gene's germline CDR1 is SGDLS and CDR2 YYNGEE. This CDR3 contains 17 residues.

This clone has a single count. V is TRBV5-1 and J is TRBJ2-1; 14 bases line up with TRBD2. Trimming at V came to 3 bases and at J to 0 bases, leaving 5 bases not matched to a gene. The CDR3 runs 18 residues. Germline values: CDR1 SGHRS, CDR2 YFSETQ. Here the CDR3 DNA reads TGCGCCAGCAGCTGGACTAGCGGGAGGATGAGCTCCTACAATGAGCAGTTCTTC. This gives the protein CASSWTSGRMSSYNEQFF.

This clone has just a few counts. This rearrangement joins TRBV5-1 to TRBJ2-3; D not resolved. Germline loops: CDR1 SGHRS, CDR2 YFSETQ. The CDR3 totals 15 residues. V was trimmed by 0 bases and J by 0 bases, leaving 8 bases between them. In DNA, the CDR3 is TGCGCCAGCAGCTTGGTGGGTGTGAGCACAGATACGCAGTATTTT. Translating it yields CASSLVGVSTDTQYF.

This chain links TRBV27 with TRBJ1-3; TRBD1 might be the D (6 bases). This CDR3 spans 13 amino acids. The germline CDR1 and CDR2 sequences are MNHEY and SMNVEV (reference sequence). V was trimmed by 8 bases and J by 3 bases, leaving 11 bases between them. The chain's CDR3 is CASCRGHGNTIYF. CDR3 nucleotides: TGTGCCAGCTGTCGGGGGCATGGAAACACCATATATTTT.

The J gene is TRBJ2-1, the V gene TRBV7-6; D might be TRBD2 (6 bases). Trimming cost V 5 bases and J 8 bases, with 13 bases left between them. Germline CDR1 and CDR2: SGHVS and FNYEAQ. The CDR3 is 13 amino acids. The CDR3 is CASSPRLGHEQFF. Here the CDR3 DNA reads TGTGCCAGCAGCCCCCGACTAGGACATGAGCAGTTCTTC.

This sequence joins TRBV10-1 and TRBJ2-3; no firm D call. Germline CDR1 WNHNN, CDR2 SYGVQD (reference sequence). The CDR3 totals 11 residues. Deletions cut 8 bases from V and 6 bases from J, with 9 bases between. This CDR3 is CASGAGDTQYF. The CDR3 coding sequence is TGCGCCAGCGGCGCTGGGGATACGCAGTATTTT.

This chain links TRBV28 with TRBJ1-3; perhaps TRBD1 as D (6 bases). Trimming removed 8 bases from V and 0 bases from J, with 20 bases in between. CDR1 is MDHEN and CDR2 is SYDVKM in the germline V gene. This CDR3 has 17 amino acids. In DNA form, the CDR3 reads TGTGCCAGCCGCCCGGGGGGCCAACTTCTCTCTGGAAACACCATATATTTT. Translating it yields CASRPGGQLLSGNTIYF.

The chain uses TRBV9 and TRBJ2-5; D remains unclear. V lost 0 bases to trimming and J lost 1 base, with 4 bases between them. The CDR3 consists of 13 residues. Germline V CDR1 and CDR2: SGDLS, YYNGEE. The chain's CDR3 is CASSVGLQETQYF. The CDR3 DNA follows: TGTGCCAGCAGCGTAGGTCTCCAAGAGACCCAGTACTTC.

In this sample, this clone turned up a few times. The rearrangement links TRBV6-1 to TRBJ2-7; TRBD1 is a possible D gene (5 bases). The CDR3 has 13 residues. Trimming took off 8 bases at V and 2 bases at J, with 13 bases between the two ends. Germline V CDR1 and CDR2: MNHNS, SASEGT. CDR3 DNA: TGTGCCAGCGACAGTTTAAGTACCTACGAGCAGTACTTC. Protein product: CASDSLSTYEQYF.

A single count supports this clone. The V gene is TRBV29-1, the J gene TRBJ1-2, with TRBD1 as a possible D gene (5 bases). Germline CDR1 reads SQVTM; CDR2 reads ANQGSEA. V was shortened by 5 bases and J by 0 bases, with 13 bases between the two germline ends. The CDR3 spans 14 residues. The CDR3 region has the DNA TGCAGCGTTAGCCCCGGGACTGCTAACTATGGCTACACCTTC. Translating it yields CSVSPGTANYGYTF.

The chain joins TRBV5-4 to TRBJ2-1; the match to TRBD2 covers 7 bases. Germline loops: CDR1 SGHNT, CDR2 YYREEE (reference sequence). CDR3 length equals 16 residues. Trimming took 1 base from V and 10 from J; bases not matched to a gene: 14. In nucleotides, the CDR3 is TGTGCCAGCAGCTTGTCTTCGGGGGGAATCGATAGGGAGCAGTTCTTC. Translating it yields CASSLSSGGIDREQFF.

The count of this clone is one. In DNA, the CDR3 is TGTGCCAGCAGCGTCGGGCAGGGGCGAAGACTGGCTGGAAACACCATATATTTT. Translating it yields CASSVGQGRRLAGNTIYF. V usage is TRBV9 and J usage is TRBJ1-3; a weak D match, TRBD1 (6 bases). Germline V lookup: CDR1 SGDLS, CDR2 YYNGEE. Trimming pared 2 bases from V and 2 bases from J, leaving 20 bases between. The CDR3 totals 18 residues.

V and J are TRBV19 and TRBJ1-2; D perhaps matches TRBD1 (5 bases). V was trimmed by 6 bases and J by 0 bases, leaving 11 bases between them. CDR1 and CDR2 from the germline V gene are LNHDA and SQIVND (reference sequence). The CDR3 has 14 amino acids. The DNA of the CDR3 is TGTGCCAGTAGCCGGGACCACTCTAACTATGGCTACACCTTC. This translates into CASSRDHSNYGYTF.

This clone was seen a handful of times. V gene TRBV5-6 combines with J gene TRBJ2-3; 11 bases map to TRBD1. There are 13 residues in the CDR3. V was clipped by 4 bases and J by 6 bases; unmatched bases: 1. The germline gives CDR1 SGHDT, CDR2 YYEEEE. CDR3 bases: TGTGCCAGCAGCGGGGACAGGGGGGATACGCAGTATTTT. This gives the protein CASSGDRGDTQYF.

V gene TRBV11-3 combines with J gene TRBJ1-2, with 7 bases matching TRBD1. CDR1 and CDR2 (germline): SGHNT, YENEEA. With V trimmed by 4 bases and J by 8 bases, 7 bases remained unmatched. The CDR3 loop spans 13 amino acids. The DNA of the CDR3 is TGTGCCAGCAGCTATACGACAGGGCTCGGCTACACCTTC. Translating it yields CASSYTTGLGYTF.